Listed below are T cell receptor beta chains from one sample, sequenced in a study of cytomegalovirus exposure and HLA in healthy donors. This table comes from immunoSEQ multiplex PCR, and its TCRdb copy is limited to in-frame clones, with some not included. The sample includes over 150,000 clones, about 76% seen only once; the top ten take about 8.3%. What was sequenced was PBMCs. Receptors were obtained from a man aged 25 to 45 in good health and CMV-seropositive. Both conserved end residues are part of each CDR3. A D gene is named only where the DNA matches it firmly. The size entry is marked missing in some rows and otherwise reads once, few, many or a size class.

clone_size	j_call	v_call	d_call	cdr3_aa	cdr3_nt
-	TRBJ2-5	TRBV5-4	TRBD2	CASSFLAGGPETQYF	TGTGCCAGCAGCTTCCTAGCGGGGGGGCCGGAGACCCAGTACTTC
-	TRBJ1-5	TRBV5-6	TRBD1	CASSLNQGVNQPQHF	TGTGCCAGCAGCTTGAACCAGGGGGTCAATCAGCCCCAGCATTTT
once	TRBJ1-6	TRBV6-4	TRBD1	CASREDGTGGSPLHF	TGTGCCAGCAGAGAGGATGGGACAGGCGGCTCACCCCTCCACTTT
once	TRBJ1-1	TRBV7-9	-	CASSRDTEGTEAFF	TGTGCCAGCAGCCGGGACACCGAAGGGACTGAAGCTTTCTTT
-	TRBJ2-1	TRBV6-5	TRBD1	CASSWGTGYNEQFF	TGTGCCAGCAGTTGGGGGACAGGATACAATGAGCAGTTCTTC
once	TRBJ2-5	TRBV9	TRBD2	CASSPLAGGLETQYF	TGTGCCAGCAGCCCATTGGCGGGAGGTCTAGAGACCCAGTACTTC
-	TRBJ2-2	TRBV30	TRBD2	CAWRTVAGGRLTGELFF	TGTGCCTGGAGAACCGTAGCGGGAGGCCGACTCACCGGGGAGCTGTTTTTT
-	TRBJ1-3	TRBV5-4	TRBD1	CASSSQGANTIYF	TGTGCCAGCAGCTCCCAGGGGGCGAACACCATATATTTT
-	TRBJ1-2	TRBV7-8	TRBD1	CASSLGQSHYGYTF	TGTGCCAGCAGCTTGGGACAGTCCCACTATGGCTACACCTTC
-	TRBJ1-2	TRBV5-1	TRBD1	CASSFQSGTGSGGYTF	TGCGCCAGCAGCTTCCAATCCGGGACAGGGAGCGGCGGCTACACCTTC
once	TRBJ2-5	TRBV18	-	CASSPSLGAWQETQYF	TGTGCCAGCTCACCGTCGTTGGGCGCCTGGCAAGAGACCCAGTACTTC
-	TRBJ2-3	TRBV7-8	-	CASSLIMDTQYF	TGTGCCAGCAGTTTAATCATGGATACGCAGTATTTT
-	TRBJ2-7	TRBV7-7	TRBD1	CASSRGQGAEQYF	TGTGCTAGCAGTCGGGGACAGGGGGCCGAGCAGTACTTC
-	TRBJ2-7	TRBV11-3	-	CASSRGLKQYF	TGTGCCAGCAGTAGGGGGTTGAAGCAGTACTTC
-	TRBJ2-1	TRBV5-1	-	CASSQGSYNEQFF	TGCGCCAGCAGCCAGGGTTCCTACAATGAGCAGTTCTTC
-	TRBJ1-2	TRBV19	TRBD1	CASSDGTGGRRGYTF	TGTGCCAGTAGTGACGGGACAGGGGGGCGTCGTGGCTACACCTTC
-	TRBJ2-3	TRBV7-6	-	CASSLAGSQRTDTQYF	TGTGCCAGCAGCTTGGCGGGGAGCCAACGCACAGATACGCAGTATTTT
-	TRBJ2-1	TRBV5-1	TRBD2	CASSLSGSSYNEQFF	TGCGCCAGCAGCTTGAGCGGGAGCTCCTACAATGAGCAGTTCTTC
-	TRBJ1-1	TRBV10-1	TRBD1	CASSVQGDTEAFF	TGCGCCAGCAGTGTTCAGGGGGACACTGAAGCTTTCTTT
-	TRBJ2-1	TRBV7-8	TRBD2	CASSSAGGGYNEQFF	TGTGCCAGCAGCTCGGCGGGGGGCGGGTACAATGAGCAGTTCTTC
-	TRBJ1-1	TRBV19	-	CATHGGRRMNTEAFF	TGTGCCACTCACGGGGGGCGGAGAATGAACACTGAAGCTTTCTTT
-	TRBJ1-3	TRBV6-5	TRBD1	CASSNRGSGNTIYF	TGTGCCAGCAGTAACAGGGGCTCTGGAAACACCATATATTTT
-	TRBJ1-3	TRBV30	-	CAGQAGGNTIYF	TGTGCCGGGCAGGCGGGGGGAAACACCATATATTTT
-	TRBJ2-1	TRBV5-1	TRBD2	CASSFGLLAGVGYNEQFF	TGCGCCAGCAGCTTCGGGCTGCTAGCGGGAGTAGGCTACAATGAGCAGTTCTTC
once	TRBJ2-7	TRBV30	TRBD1	CAWTPVEGTDPYEQYF	TGTGCCTGGACCCCTGTTGAGGGGACAGACCCTTACGAGCAGTACTTC
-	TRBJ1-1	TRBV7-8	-	CASSSGGVGNTEAFF	TGTGCCAGCAGCTCCGGGGGGGTAGGGAACACTGAAGCTTTCTTT
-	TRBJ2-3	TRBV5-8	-	CASSSAGAGTDTQYF	TGTGCCAGCAGCTCCGCGGGGGCCGGCACAGATACGCAGTATTTT
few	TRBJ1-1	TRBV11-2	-	CASSDTWRNTEAFF	TGTGCCAGCAGCGATACTTGGAGGAACACTGAAGCTTTCTTT
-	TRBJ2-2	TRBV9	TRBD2	CASSGTSGSVTGELFF	TGTGCCAGCAGCGGGACTAGCGGGAGTGTCACCGGGGAGCTGTTTTTT
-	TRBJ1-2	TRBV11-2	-	CASSLDLGGTYGYTF	TGTGCCAGCAGCTTAGATCTGGGAGGGACCTATGGCTACACCTTC
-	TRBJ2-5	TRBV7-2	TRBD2	CASSPRAGGQETQYF	TGTGCCAGCAGCCCGAGGGCGGGGGGGCAAGAGACCCAGTACTTC
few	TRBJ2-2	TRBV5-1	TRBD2	CASSLTGPGRTGELFF	TGCGCCAGCAGCTTGACGGGCCCCGGGAGGACCGGGGAGCTGTTTTTT
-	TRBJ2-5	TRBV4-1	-	CASSQSGTKETQYF	TGCGCCAGCAGCCAATCTGGGACAAAAGAGACCCAGTACTTC
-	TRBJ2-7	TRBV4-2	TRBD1	CASSQEETGGLYEQYF	TGTGCCAGCAGCCAAGAGGAGACAGGGGGCTTGTACGAGCAATACTTC
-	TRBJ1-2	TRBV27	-	CASSLSKGVYGYTF	TGTGCCAGCAGTTTATCGAAGGGGGTCTATGGCTACACCTTC
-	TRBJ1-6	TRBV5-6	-	CASSWGWESLHF	TGTGCCAGCAGCTGGGGATGGGAGAGCCTCCACTTT
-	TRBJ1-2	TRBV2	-	CASSWGPGDVGYTF	TGTGCCAGCAGCTGGGGACCAGGGGACGTTGGCTACACCTTC
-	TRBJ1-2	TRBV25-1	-	CARFAGSPSSYGYTF	TGTGCCAGATTTGCAGGGTCCCCATCTAGCTATGGCTACACCTTC
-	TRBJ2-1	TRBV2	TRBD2	CASSGTSGYNEQFF	TGTGCCAGCAGTGGGACTAGCGGGTACAATGAGCAGTTCTTC
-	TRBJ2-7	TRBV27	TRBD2	CASSQTSGNSYEQYF	TGTGCCAGCAGCCAGACTAGCGGGAATTCCTACGAGCAGTACTTC
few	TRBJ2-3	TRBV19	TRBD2	CASSRLAGGRHTQYF	TGTGCCAGTAGTAGACTAGCGGGGGGCCGGCATACGCAGTATTTT
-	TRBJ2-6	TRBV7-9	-	CASSSGAGANVLTF	TGTGCCAGCAGCTCAGGGGCTGGGGCCAACGTCCTGACTTTC
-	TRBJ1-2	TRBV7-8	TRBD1	CASSSWDRGLEGYTF	TGTGCCAGCAGCTCATGGGACAGGGGGTTGGAGGGCTACACCTTC
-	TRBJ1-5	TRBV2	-	CASKQGMNQPQHF	TGTGCCAGCAAGCAGGGAATGAATCAGCCCCAGCATTTT
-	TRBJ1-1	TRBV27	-	CASSLQMNTEAFF	TGTGCCAGCAGTCTCCAGATGAACACTGAAGCTTTCTTT
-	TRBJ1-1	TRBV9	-	CASSVGAGTEAFF	TGTGCCAGCAGCGTAGGGGCGGGAACTGAAGCTTTCTTT
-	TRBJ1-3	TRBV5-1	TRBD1	CASRQGDSAGNTIYF	TGCGCCAGCAGACAGGGGGATAGTGCTGGAAACACCATATATTTT
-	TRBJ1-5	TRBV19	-	CASRHFRDSNQPQHF	TGTGCCAGTAGACACTTCAGGGATAGCAATCAGCCCCAGCATTTT
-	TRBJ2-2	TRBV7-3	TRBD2	CASSLAGAGNTGELFF	TGTGCCAGCAGCCTAGCGGGAGCAGGGAACACCGGGGAGCTGTTTTTT
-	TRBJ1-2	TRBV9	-	CASSDSVSGYTF	TGTGCCAGCAGCGATTCGGTTTCGGGCTACACCTTC
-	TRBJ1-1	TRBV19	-	CASIPGGLNTEAFF	TGTGCCAGTATCCCCGGGGGGTTGAACACTGAAGCTTTCTTT
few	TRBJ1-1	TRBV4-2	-	CASSQAGDQIGTEAFF	TGTGCCAGCAGCCAAGCGGGGGACCAAATTGGGACTGAAGCTTTCTTT
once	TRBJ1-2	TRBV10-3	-	CAIRTGLQNNYGYTF	TGTGCCATCAGGACGGGACTCCAAAATAACTATGGCTACACCTTC
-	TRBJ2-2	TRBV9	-	CASSAGGGELFF	TGTGCCAGCAGCGCCGGCGGAGGGGAGCTGTTTTTT